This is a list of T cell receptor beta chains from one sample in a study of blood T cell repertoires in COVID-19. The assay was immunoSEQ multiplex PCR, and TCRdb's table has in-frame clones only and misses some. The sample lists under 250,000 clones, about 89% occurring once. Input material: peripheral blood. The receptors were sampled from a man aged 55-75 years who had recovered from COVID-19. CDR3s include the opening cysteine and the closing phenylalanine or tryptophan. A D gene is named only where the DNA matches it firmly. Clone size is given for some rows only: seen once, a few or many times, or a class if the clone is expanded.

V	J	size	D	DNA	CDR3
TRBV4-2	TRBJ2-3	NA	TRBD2	TGTGCCAGCAGCCAAGGCCCTAGCGGGAGCGGAGGCACAGATACGCAGTATTTT	CASSQGPSGSGGTDTQYF
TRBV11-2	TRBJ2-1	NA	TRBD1	TGTGCCAGCAGGGAAACAGGGGCTGTAAATGAGCAGTTCTTC	CASRETGAVNEQFF
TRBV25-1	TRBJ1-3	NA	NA	TGTGCCAGCAGTAGCACGAACTCGTACGGAAACACCATATATTTT	CASSSTNSYGNTIYF
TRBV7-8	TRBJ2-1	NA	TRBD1	TGTGCCAGCAGCCCAGGACAGGGGGGTTACAATGAGCAGTTCTTC	CASSPGQGGYNEQFF
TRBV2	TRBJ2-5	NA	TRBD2	TGTGCCAGCAGCGTCCGCCTAGCGGCCCAGTACTTC	CASSVRLAAQYF
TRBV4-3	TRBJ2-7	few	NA	TGCGCCAGCAGCCAAGATTTACTAGTCGGCGAGCAGTACTTC	CASSQDLLVGEQYF
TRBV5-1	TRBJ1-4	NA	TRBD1	TGCGCCAGCAGCACGACAGGGGGGACTAATGAAAAACTGTTTTTT	CASSTTGGTNEKLFF
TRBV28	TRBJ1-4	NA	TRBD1	TGTGCCAGCACCCCCCACTCGGGACAGGGTAATGAAAAACTGTTTTTT	CASTPHSGQGNEKLFF
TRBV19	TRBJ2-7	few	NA	TGTGCCAGTAGTAACCGGGGCGAGCAGTACTTC	CASSNRGEQYF
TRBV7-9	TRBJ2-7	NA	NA	TGTGCCAGCAGCCCAGTGGGAGTTTACGAGCAGTACTTC	CASSPVGVYEQYF
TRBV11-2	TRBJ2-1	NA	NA	TGTGCCAGCAGCTTAGAGGGGGGTCTTTTTAATGAGCAGTTCTTC	CASSLEGGLFNEQFF
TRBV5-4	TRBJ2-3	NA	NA	TGTGCCAGCAGCTTTGCAGGTAAAGGCACAGATACGCAGTATTTT	CASSFAGKGTDTQYF
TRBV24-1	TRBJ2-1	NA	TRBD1	TGTGCCACCAGTGATTCTCCCGGACAGGGACCGAATGAGCAGTTCTTC	CATSDSPGQGPNEQFF
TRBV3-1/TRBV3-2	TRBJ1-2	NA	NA	TGTGCCAGCAGCCAAGGGACAATCTATGGCTACACCTTC	CASSQGTIYGYTF
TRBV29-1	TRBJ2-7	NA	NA	TGCAGCGACCGCAACGCGCGAGAGCAGTACTTC	CSDRNAREQYF
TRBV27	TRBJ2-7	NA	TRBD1	TGTGCCAGCAGTCCAGGGGACAGGGGATACGAGCAGTACTTC	CASSPGDRGYEQYF
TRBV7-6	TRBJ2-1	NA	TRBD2	TGTGCCAGCAGCTTAGAGGGTAGCGGGATCGGTGAGCAGTTCTTC	CASSLEGSGIGEQFF
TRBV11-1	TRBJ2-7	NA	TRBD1	TGTGCCAGCAGCAACAGGGGGCAATTCTACGAGCAGTACTTC	CASSNRGQFYEQYF
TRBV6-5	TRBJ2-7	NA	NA	TGTGCCAGCAGTTACCCCGGGACACCGACCGGGCAGTACTTC	CASSYPGTPTGQYF
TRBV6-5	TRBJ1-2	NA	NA	TGTGCCAGCAGTTACAGGGCACAGAACGAGGGCTATGGCTACACCTTC	CASSYRAQNEGYGYTF
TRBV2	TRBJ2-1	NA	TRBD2	TGTGCCAGCAGTGAGCGACTAGCGGGGTACAATGAGCAGTTCTTC	CASSERLAGYNEQFF
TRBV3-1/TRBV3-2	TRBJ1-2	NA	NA	TGTGCCAGCAGTTACACAGGGAACTATGGCTACACCTTC	CASSYTGNYGYTF
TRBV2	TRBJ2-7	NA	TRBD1	TGTGCCAGCAATCCCGGGACAGGGTATGGGGCGTACTTC	CASNPGTGYGAYF
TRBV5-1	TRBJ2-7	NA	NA	TGCGCCAGCAGCCCAACGGCGGCTTCCTACGAGCAGTACTTC	CASSPTAASYEQYF
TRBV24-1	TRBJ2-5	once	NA	TGTGCCACCCGAGTTGTGTTCTGGTGGGAGACCCAGTACTTC	CATRVVFWWETQYF
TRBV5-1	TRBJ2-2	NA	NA	TGCGCCAGCAGCTTAACTGACAGGATGAACACCGGGGAGCTGTTTTTT	CASSLTDRMNTGELFF
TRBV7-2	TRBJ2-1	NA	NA	TGTGCCAGCAGCTTACCCGGGAGCCATGAGCAGTTCTTC	CASSLPGSHEQFF
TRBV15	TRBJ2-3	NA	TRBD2	TGTGCCACCAGCAGGCCCCAGACTAGCGGGGGGGGAGATACGCAGTATTTT	CATSRPQTSGGGDTQYF
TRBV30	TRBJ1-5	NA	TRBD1	TGTGCCTGGACGGGGAGACAGGGAAATCAGCCCCAGCATTTT	CAWTGRQGNQPQHF
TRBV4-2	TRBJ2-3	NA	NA	TGTGCCAGCAGCCTTGGTTCGAGCGGGAGCACAGATACGCAGTATTTT	CASSLGSSGSTDTQYF
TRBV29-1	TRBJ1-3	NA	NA	TGCAGCGTCACTTACTCTGGAAACACCATATATTTT	CSVTYSGNTIYF
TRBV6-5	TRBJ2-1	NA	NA	TGTGCCAGCAGACCGACAGCTACCAATGAGCAGTTCTTC	CASRPTATNEQFF
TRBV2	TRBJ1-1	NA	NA	TGTGCCAGCAGTTCCCCCAGGGCTTGGGCTTTCTTT	CASSSPRAWAFF
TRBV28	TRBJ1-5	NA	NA	TGTGCCAGCAGTAAACAAAATACCCAGCCCCAGCATTTT	CASSKQNTQPQHF
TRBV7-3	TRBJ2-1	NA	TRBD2	TGTGCCAGCAGCTTAGGGGGAGGGCTGTCCTCCTACAATGAGCAGTTCTTC	CASSLGGGLSSYNEQFF
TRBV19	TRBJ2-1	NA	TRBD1	TGTGCCAGTAGTGCTCCCGGGACAGGGTACAATGAGCAGTTCTTC	CASSAPGTGYNEQFF
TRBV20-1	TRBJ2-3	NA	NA	TGCAGTGCTTATACAGATACGCAGTATTTT	CSAYTDTQYF
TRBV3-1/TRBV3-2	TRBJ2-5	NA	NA	TGTGCCAGCAGCTCCCCAGGCGTTCAGGTGGCCCAGTACTTC	CASSSPGVQVAQYF
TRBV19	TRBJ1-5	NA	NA	TGTGCCAGTAACCCCCGGGAGTACAATCAGCCCCAGCATTTT	CASNPREYNQPQHF
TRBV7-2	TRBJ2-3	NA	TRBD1	TGTGCCAGCAGCTTACATGCTAGACAGGGGGCGAATACGCAGTATTTT	CASSLHARQGANTQYF
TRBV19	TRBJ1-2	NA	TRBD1	TGTGCCAGTAGGCACCAGGGGGCGCTTGGCTACACCTTC	CASRHQGALGYTF
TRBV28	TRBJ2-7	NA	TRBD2	TGTGCCAGCAGAACTAGCGGGATATACGAGCAGTACTTC	CASRTSGIYEQYF
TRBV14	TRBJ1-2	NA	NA	TGTGCCAGCAGCCAAGATGAGTATCCCTATGGCTACACCTTC	CASSQDEYPYGYTF
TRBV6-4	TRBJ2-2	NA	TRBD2	TGTGCCAGCAGTGAAAGCGGGAGTGCCGGGGAGCTGTTTTTT	CASSESGSAGELFF
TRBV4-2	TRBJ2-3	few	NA	TGTGCCAGCAGCCAAGATTACACAGATACGCAGTATTTT	CASSQDYTDTQYF
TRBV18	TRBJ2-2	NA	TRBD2	TGTGCCAGCTCACTCTCTAGCGGGAGCGCAGACACCGGGGAGCTGTTTTTT	CASSLSSGSADTGELFF
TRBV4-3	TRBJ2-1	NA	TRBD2	TGCGCCAGCAGCCCCCGGGAGACTAGCGAATACAATGAGCAGTTCTTC	CASSPRETSEYNEQFF
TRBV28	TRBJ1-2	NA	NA	TGTGCCAGCAGTGCAGCAGGGGTTCTAGACTATGGCTACACCTTC	CASSAAGVLDYGYTF